One T cell receptor (beta chain) is described in this entry. Trimming took 6 bases from V and 10 from J, leaving 21 bases between them. The CDR3 spans 14 residues. CDR1 LNHDA and CDR2 SQIVND come from the germline V gene (reference sequence). Produced via immunoSEQ multiplex PCR; TCRdb's table is partial and in-frame only. The sample has more than 60,000 clones; approximately 94% are singletons. Patients were excluded for autoimmune disease history or systemic immunosuppression. This entry comes from a study of OX40 agonist ivuxolimab in advanced cancers. The receptor was isolated from an adult with an advanced solid tumor such as melanoma, head and neck, liver or kidney cancer. The sample consisted of CD4+ or CD8+ T cells sorted from blood, taken in a trial of the OX40 agonist ivuxolimab. This rearrangement joins TRBV19 to TRBJ2-5; tentative D call: TRBD2 (6 bases). The CDR3 DNA reads as TGTGCCAGTAGCCCTGGACCTTCCGGGGGTGGCCAGTACTTC. Protein product: CASSPGPSGGGQYF.